Presented here are 3 T cell receptor beta chains from one specimen sequenced in a study of TET2 disruption in CD19-targeted CAR T cells. Treatment reported: autologous CTL019 cells: CD19 CAR with 4-1BB and CD3 zeta domains. Some clones are missing from TCRdb's copy, which holds only in-frame ones; the method was immunoSEQ multiplex PCR. The sample holds about 30,000 clones. Their antigens remain unidentified. The material sequenced was CD8- CAR+ T cells sorted from cultured blood T cells, taken for CD19 CAR T cell therapy. As to subset: CD8-negative CAR-positive T cells from the infusion product. These receptors all stem from a man between 65 and 80 years old with chronic lymphocytic leukemia.

Of note for this clone: An end of the junction does not agree with germline; a read error may underlie this. The read ends 3 residues early relative to the CDR3; the germline J gene fills the gap. The chain couples TRBV4-2 to TRBJ1-1; D gene unclear. Germline V gene data show CDR1 as LGHNA and CDR2 as YNFKEQ. This CDR3 is 14 amino acids long. Partial CDR3 DNA: TGCGCCAGCAGCGTCTATTCTGGGAACACTGAA. Its protein product is CASSVYSGNTE. The whole CDR3 sequence is CASSVYSGNTEAFF.

Details on this clone: The read ends 3 residues early relative to the CDR3; the germline J gene fills the gap. The chain recombines TRBV5-1 with TRBJ2-3, with 9 positions matching TRBD1. The CDR3 totals 16 residues. The trim removed 3 bases at V and 4 bases at J, leaving 9 bases unmatched. Germline assignment: CDR1 SGHRS and CDR2 YFSETQ. The CDR3 DNA, read in part, is TGCGCCAGCAGCTACGACGGACAGGGGAGGGCAGATACG. It codes for CASSYDGQGRADT. From start to end, the CDR3 is CASSYDGQGRADTQYF.

On this clone itself: From the germline J gene comes the end of the CDR3, since the read stops 3 residues before it. This chain uses TRBV19 with TRBJ1-1; a possible D gene is TRBD1 (6 bases). Per the germline V gene, CDR1 is LNHDA and CDR2 is SQIVND (reference sequence). Trimming removed 4 bases at V and 7 bases at J, with 19 bases between. The CDR3 has 15 amino acids. CDR3: CASSKVVPTGYEAFF. CDR3 DNA (partial): TGTGCCAGTAGTAAAGTAGTGCCGACAGGCTATGAA.